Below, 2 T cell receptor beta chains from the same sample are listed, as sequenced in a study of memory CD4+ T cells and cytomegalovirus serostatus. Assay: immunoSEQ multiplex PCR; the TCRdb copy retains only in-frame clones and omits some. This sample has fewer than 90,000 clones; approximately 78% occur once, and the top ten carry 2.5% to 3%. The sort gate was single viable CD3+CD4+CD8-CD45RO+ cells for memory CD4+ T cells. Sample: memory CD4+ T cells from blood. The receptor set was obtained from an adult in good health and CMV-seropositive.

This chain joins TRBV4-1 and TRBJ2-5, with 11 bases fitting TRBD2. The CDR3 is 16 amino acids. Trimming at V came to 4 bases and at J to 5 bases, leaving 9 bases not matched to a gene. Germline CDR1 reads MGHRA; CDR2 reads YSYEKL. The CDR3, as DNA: TGCGCCAGCAGCCTAAGACCGGGACTAGCGGACGAGACCCAGTACTTC. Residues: CASSLRPGLADETQYF.

The CDR3 region is CASTPSPTVNYGYTF. The CDR3 DNA is TGTGCCAGTACCCCGAGTCCCACAGTCAACTATGGCTACACCTTC. The chain couples TRBV19 to TRBJ1-2; no firm D call. The germline V gene encodes CDR1 LNHDA and CDR2 SQIVND (reference sequence). The CDR3 length is 15 residues. The V end was cut by 7 bases, the J end by 2 bases, with 17 bases between.